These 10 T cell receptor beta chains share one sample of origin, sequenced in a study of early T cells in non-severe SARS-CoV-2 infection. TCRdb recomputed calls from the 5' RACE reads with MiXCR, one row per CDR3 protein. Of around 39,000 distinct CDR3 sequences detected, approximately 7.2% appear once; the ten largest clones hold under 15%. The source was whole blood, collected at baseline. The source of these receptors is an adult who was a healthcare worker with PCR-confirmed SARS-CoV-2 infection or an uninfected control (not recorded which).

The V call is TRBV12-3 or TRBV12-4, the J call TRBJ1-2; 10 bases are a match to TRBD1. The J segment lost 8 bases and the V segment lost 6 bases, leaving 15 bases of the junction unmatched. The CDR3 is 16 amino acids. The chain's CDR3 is CASSQGQGLLAEGYTF. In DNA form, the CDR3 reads TGTGCCAGCAGCCAGGGACAGGGGCTTCTGGCGGAAGGCTACACCTTC.

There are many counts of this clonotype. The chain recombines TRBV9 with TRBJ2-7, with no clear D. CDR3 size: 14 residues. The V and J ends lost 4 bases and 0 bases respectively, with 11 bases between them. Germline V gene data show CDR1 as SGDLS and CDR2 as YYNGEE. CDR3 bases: TGTGCCAGCAGCCCACGAGACATCTCCTACGAGCAGTACTTC. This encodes CASSPRDISYEQYF.

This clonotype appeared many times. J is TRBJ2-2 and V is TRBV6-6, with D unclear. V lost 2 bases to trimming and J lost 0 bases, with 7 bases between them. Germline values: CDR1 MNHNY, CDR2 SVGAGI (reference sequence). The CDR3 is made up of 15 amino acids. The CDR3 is CASSYETPNTGELFF. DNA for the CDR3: TGTGCCAGCAGTTACGAAACACCGAACACCGGGGAGCTGTTTTTT.

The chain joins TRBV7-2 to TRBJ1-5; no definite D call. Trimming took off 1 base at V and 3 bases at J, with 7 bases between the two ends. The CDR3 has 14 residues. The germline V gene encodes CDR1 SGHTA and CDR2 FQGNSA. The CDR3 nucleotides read TGTGCCAGCAGCTTAGTGGCAGACAATCAGCCCCAGCATTTT. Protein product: CASSLVADNQPQHF.

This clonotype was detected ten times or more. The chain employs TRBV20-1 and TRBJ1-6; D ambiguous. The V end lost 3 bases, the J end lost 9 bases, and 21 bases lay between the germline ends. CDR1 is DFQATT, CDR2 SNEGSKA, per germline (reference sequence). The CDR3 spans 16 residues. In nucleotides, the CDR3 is TGCAGTGCTAGGTCACCTAGTTATCTGTACGGTTCACCCCTCCACTTT. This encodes CSARSPSYLYGSPLHF.

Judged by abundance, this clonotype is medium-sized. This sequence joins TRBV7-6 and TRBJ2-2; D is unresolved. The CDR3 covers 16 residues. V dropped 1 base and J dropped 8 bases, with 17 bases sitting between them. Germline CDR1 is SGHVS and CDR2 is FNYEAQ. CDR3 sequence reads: CASSLGQGWGAGELFF. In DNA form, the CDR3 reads TGTGCCAGCAGCTTAGGCCAAGGTTGGGGTGCAGGGGAGCTGTTTTTT.

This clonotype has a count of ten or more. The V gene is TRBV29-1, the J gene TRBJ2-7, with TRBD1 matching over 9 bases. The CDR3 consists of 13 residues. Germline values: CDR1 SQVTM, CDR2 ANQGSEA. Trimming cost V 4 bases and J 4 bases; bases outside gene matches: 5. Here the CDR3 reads CSVAEDRGYEQYF. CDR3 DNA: TGCAGCGTTGCGGAGGACAGGGGATACGAGCAGTACTTC.

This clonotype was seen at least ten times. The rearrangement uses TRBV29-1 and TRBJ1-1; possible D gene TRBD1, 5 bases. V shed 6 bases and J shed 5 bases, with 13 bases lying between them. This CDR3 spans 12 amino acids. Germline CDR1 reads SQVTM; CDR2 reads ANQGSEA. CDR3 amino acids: CSVDGGLTEAFF. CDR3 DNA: TGCAGCGTAGACGGGGGGTTGACTGAAGCTTTCTTT.

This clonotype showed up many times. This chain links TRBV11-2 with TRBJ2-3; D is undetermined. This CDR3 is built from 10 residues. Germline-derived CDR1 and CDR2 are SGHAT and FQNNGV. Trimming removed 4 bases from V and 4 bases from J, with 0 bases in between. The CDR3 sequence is CASSSDTQYF. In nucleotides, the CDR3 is TGTGCCAGCAGCTCAGATACGCAGTATTTT.

DNA for the CDR3: TGCGCCAGCAGCTTGGGCAGGGCCGCTGGAAACACCATATATTTT. Translation: CASSLGRAAGNTIYF. The chain recombines TRBV5-1 with TRBJ1-3, with TRBD1 as a possible D gene (5 bases). Trimming removed 0 bases at V and 2 bases at J, with 9 bases between. The CDR3 sequence is 15 residues long. Germline values: CDR1 SGHRS, CDR2 YFSETQ.